The 8 T cell receptor beta chains reported below all come from one sample, sequenced in a study of cytomegalovirus exposure and HLA in healthy donors. Primers for the PCR totalled 60 Vbeta and 13 Jbeta. Profiled with immunoSEQ multiplex PCR; TCRdb holds only in-frame clones, not every one. This sample has approximately 210,000 clones; around 87% occur once, and the top ten carry 1.3%. Sequenced sample: PBMCs. The receptors come from a man younger than 40 in good health and CMV-seronegative.

Regarding this clone: One end of the junction fails to match germline, which may point to a read error. This chain connects TRBV4-1 to TRBJ2-2, with 7 bases identical to TRBD2. The CDR3 is 17 amino acids. Germline CDR1 and CDR2: MGHRA and YSYEKL. CDR3 nucleotide sequence: TGCGTCAGCAGCCCTCATACAGCGGGGAGGAACACCGGGGAGCTGTTTTTT. Its protein is CVSSPHTAGRNTGELFF.

This chain uses TRBV29-1 with TRBJ2-3; D possibly corresponds to TRBD2 (5 bases). Germline CDR1 and CDR2: SQVTM and ANQGSEA. The CDR3 spans 14 residues. Trimming cost V 2 bases and J 2 bases, with 11 bases left between them. The CDR3 DNA is TGCAGCGTTGAACGCGGGTCTTACACAGATACGCAGTATTTT. It yields the protein CSVERGSYTDTQYF.

The chain uses TRBV5-6 and TRBJ1-4; D not certain. The V end was cut by 1 base, the J end by 7 bases, with 11 bases between. The CDR3 runs to 14 residues. CDR1 and CDR2 (germline): SGHDT, YYEEEE. The CDR3 DNA reads TGTGCCAGCAGCTTGTCGGGTAGAGGTGAAAAACTGTTTTTT. Protein: CASSLSGRGEKLFF.

V and J are TRBV27 and TRBJ2-7; TRBD2 matches at 8 bases. CDR1 and CDR2 from the germline V gene are MNHEY and SMNVEV (reference sequence). The CDR3 runs to 14 residues. J gave up 1 base and V 4 bases, and 3 bases lay outside the gene matches. The CDR3 protein is CASSYSGGSYEQYF. CDR3 sequence (DNA): TGTGCCAGCAGTTACAGCGGGGGTTCCTACGAGCAGTACTTC.

The V and J genes are TRBV6-6 and TRBJ1-1, with 12 bases identical to TRBD1. Germline V gene data show CDR1 as MNHNY and CDR2 as SVGAGI (reference sequence). Losses at the gene ends were 6 bases for V and 11 bases for J; bases not matched to a gene: 13. The CDR3 sequence is 15 residues long. CDR3: CASRVPPGQGARAFF. CDR3 bases: TGTGCCAGCAGAGTTCCGCCGGGACAGGGGGCGCGGGCTTTCTTT.

Notes on this clone: Distinct nucleotide sequences in the sample also encode this CDR3. The chain couples TRBV7-9 to TRBJ1-5; D is possibly TRBD1 (5 bases). V lost 5 bases and J lost 4, with 12 bases in between. This CDR3 has 14 residues. Germline CDR1 is SEHNR and CDR2 is FQNEAQ (reference sequence). The CDR3 region has the DNA TGTGCCAGCAGCCTTACAGGCGGAAATCAGCCCCAGCATTTT. As protein: CASSLTGGNQPQHF.

This CDR3 is CASSRVRQGGLEDTQYF. The CDR3 DNA is TGCGCCAGCAGCCGGGTACGACAGGGGGGTCTCGAAGATACGCAGTATTTT. The V call is TRBV4-1, the J call TRBJ2-3, with 9 bases lining up with TRBD1. V was clipped by 4 bases and J by 5 bases; unmatched bases: 13. Germline loops: CDR1 MGHRA, CDR2 YSYEKL. The CDR3 loop spans 17 amino acids.

V is TRBV6-5 and J is TRBJ1-4; tentatively, D is TRBD1 (5 bases). Trimming took off 5 bases at V and 7 bases at J, with 14 bases between the two ends. From germline, CDR1 is MNHEY and CDR2 SVGAGI. This CDR3 contains 14 residues. DNA for the CDR3: TGTGCCAGCAGTAGGACATCGACGGGTGAAAAACTGTTTTTT. Translated, it gives CASSRTSTGEKLFF.